One sample yielded the 13 T cell receptor beta chains listed below, sequenced in a study of cytomegalovirus exposure and HLA in healthy donors. PCR involved 60 Vbeta and 13 Jbeta primers. TCRdb's copy holds only in-frame clones and misses some; the assay was immunoSEQ multiplex PCR. In the table there are over 90,000 clones, about four fifths of which are singletons. The sequencing sample was made of PBMCs. These receptors were taken from a man aged 35 to 55 in good health and CMV-seropositive.

A word on this clone: Other DNA sequences of this sample code for an identical CDR3. The rearrangement joins TRBV11-2 to TRBJ2-5; TRBD2 matches at 10 bases. This CDR3 is built from 16 residues. V gave up 1 base and J gave up 4 bases; unmatched junction bases: 6. Per germline, CDR1 SGHAT and CDR2 FQNNGV. CDR3 loop: CASSLGLAGASETQYF. In DNA form, the CDR3 reads TGTGCCAGCAGCTTAGGGCTAGCGGGAGCGTCAGAGACCCAGTACTTC.

This clone was recorded a few times. The chain has TRBV5-5 and TRBJ1-1, with TRBD1 matching 7 bases. The CDR3 sequence is 15 residues long. The germline V gene encodes CDR1 SGHKS and CDR2 YYEKEE (reference sequence). V lost 4 bases and J lost 1; bases outside the gene matches: 7. The CDR3 loop reads CASSVWTGTNTEAFF. The CDR3 bases are TGTGCCAGCAGCGTATGGACAGGCACGAACACTGAAGCTTTCTTT.

The V and J genes are TRBV14 and TRBJ2-7; TRBD1 might be the D (6 bases). Germline CDR1 SGHDN, CDR2 FVKESK. V lost 2 bases to trimming and J lost 0 bases, with 11 bases between them. This CDR3 is 15 amino acids long. The CDR3 sequence is CASSQQGLSSYEQYF. The CDR3, as DNA: TGTGCCAGCAGCCAACAGGGGTTAAGCTCCTACGAGCAGTACTTC.

J is TRBJ1-2 and V is TRBV11-2, with a weak D call TRBD1 (6 bases). The germline CDR1 and CDR2 sequences are SGHAT and FQNNGV. The CDR3 runs to 13 residues. Trimming took 2 bases from V and 6 from J, leaving 10 bases between them. The CDR3 is CASSLNRVDGYTF. The CDR3 DNA is TGTGCCAGCAGCTTAAACAGGGTCGATGGCTACACCTTC.

The V gene is TRBV7-9, the J gene TRBJ1-1, with TRBD1 as a possible D gene (6 bases). Germline CDR1 reads SEHNR; CDR2 reads FQNEAQ (reference sequence). V was shortened by 2 bases and J by 1 base, with 14 bases between the two germline ends. The CDR3 has 16 residues. Written as DNA, the CDR3 is TGTGCCAGCAGCTTAACCAGGGGAGGGAAGAACACTGAAGCTTTCTTT. This codes for CASSLTRGGKNTEAFF.

The chain carries TRBV14 and TRBJ1-3; D unresolved. From germline, CDR1 is SGHDN and CDR2 FVKESK. This CDR3 is 15 amino acids long. Trimming removed 0 bases from V and 1 base from J, with 7 bases in between. This CDR3 is CASSQEFGSGNTIYF. In DNA form, the CDR3 reads TGTGCCAGCAGCCAAGAGTTCGGGTCTGGAAACACCATATATTTT.

The chain combines TRBV19 with TRBJ1-5; D is uncertain. The CDR3 consists of 16 residues. Germline V lookup: CDR1 LNHDA, CDR2 SQIVND (reference sequence). V shed 4 bases and J shed 0 bases, with 13 bases lying between them. The DNA for the CDR3 is TGTGCCAGTAGTAAACCCCTCCAGAATAGCAATCAGCCCCAGCATTTT. It codes for CASSKPLQNSNQPQHF.

The V and J genes are TRBV28 and TRBJ2-6; 7 bases align to TRBD1. V gave up 1 base and J gave up 4 bases; unmatched junction bases: 1. The CDR3 is 15 residues long. The germline V gene encodes CDR1 MDHEN and CDR2 SYDVKM. In nucleotides, the CDR3 is TGTGCCAGCAGTTTATCGACAGGGGGGGCCAACGTCCTGACTTTC. This sequence encodes CASSLSTGGANVLTF.

The J gene is TRBJ1-6, the V gene TRBV14; 7 bases agree with TRBD1. V dropped 2 bases and J dropped 10; count of bases not matched to a gene: 5. Germline V gene data show CDR1 as SGHDN and CDR2 as FVKESK. The CDR3 extends over 14 amino acids. This CDR3 reads CASSQRGGGSPLHF. As DNA, the CDR3 is TGTGCCAGCAGCCAACGAGGGGGCGGCTCACCCCTCCACTTT.

V usage is TRBV7-9 and J usage is TRBJ1-4, with D unresolved. Germline values: CDR1 SEHNR, CDR2 FQNEAQ (reference sequence). The CDR3 totals 16 residues. With 5 bases removed from V and 4 bases from J, the gap between germline ends came to 17 bases. This CDR3 reads CASSHIRTDRNEKLFF. CDR3 bases: TGTGCCAGCAGCCACATCAGGACTGACCGTAATGAAAAACTGTTTTTT.

CDR3 DNA: TGTGCCATCAGGCAGGGGGGTCTCACAGATACGCAGTATTTT. This translates into CAIRQGGLTDTQYF. The chain is built from TRBV10-3 and TRBJ2-3, with D maybe TRBD1 (7 bases). The CDR3 extends over 14 amino acids. Per the germline V gene, CDR1 is ENHRY and CDR2 is SYGVKD. The V gene lost 6 bases and the J gene lost 2 bases, with 12 bases spanning the gap.

This chain uses TRBV27 with TRBJ2-3, with TRBD1 identical over 7 bases. V was clipped by 5 bases and J by 0 bases; unmatched bases: 5. The CDR3 is 15 residues long. From germline, CDR1 is MNHEY and CDR2 SMNVEV (reference sequence). The CDR3 loop reads CASSRDSTSTDTQYF. In DNA form, the CDR3 reads TGTGCCAGCAGTCGGGACAGTACTAGCACAGATACGCAGTATTTT.

V gene TRBV5-1 combines with J gene TRBJ2-3, with 11 bases aligning to TRBD2. V trimming: 2 bases; J trimming: 3 bases; junction bases outside the gene matches: 5. CDR3 length equals 16 residues. CDR1 is SGHRS, CDR2 YFSETQ, per germline. CDR3 in DNA: TGCGCCAGCAGCTTACAACTAGCGGGGGAGACAGATACGCAGTATTTT. Its protein product is CASSLQLAGETDTQYF.